Listed below are T cell receptor beta chains from one sample, sequenced in a study of identifying expanded T cells in peripheral blood. The repertoire was sequenced with immunoSEQ multiplex PCR; TCRdb's copy has only in-frame clones and lacks some. Of 100,000 to 150,000 clones listed, roughly 80% are singletons. Sequencing input: blood. The source is a person between 18 and 75 years old in good health. The CDR3 runs from the conserved cysteine through the conserved F or W. A D gene is named only where the DNA matches it firmly. Part of the rows lack a size; the others show once, few, many or a class for expanded clones.

D gene	V gene	J gene	clone size	CDR3 protein	CDR3 DNA
TRBD1	TRBV30	TRBJ1-1	.	CAWSANLKQGAGTEAFF	TGTGCCTGGAGTGCAAATCTAAAACAGGGGGCTGGGACTGAAGCTTTCTTT
TRBD1	TRBV5-4	TRBJ1-2	.	CASSSQGALGYTF	TGTGCCAGCAGCAGCCAGGGGGCGCTCGGCTACACCTTC
.	TRBV6-6	TRBJ1-5	.	CASKTAGENQPQHF	TGTGCCAGCAAAACCGCCGGTGAAAATCAGCCCCAGCATTTT
.	TRBV7-9	TRBJ1-1	.	CASSLDHANTEAFF	TGTGCCAGCAGCTTAGACCATGCGAACACTGAAGCTTTCTTT
.	TRBV13	TRBJ1-3	.	CASSQTGSGNTIYF	TGTGCCAGCAGCCAGACAGGCTCTGGAAACACCATATATTTT
.	TRBV7-3	TRBJ2-6	once	CASSSGLPSSGANVLTF	TGTGCCAGCAGCTCGGGACTCCCGAGCTCTGGGGCCAACGTCCTGACTTTC
.	TRBV6-5	TRBJ2-7	once	CATRFEQFSPYEQYF	TGTGCCACTCGATTTGAACAATTCAGCCCCTACGAGCAGTACTTC
.	TRBV14	TRBJ2-2	.	CASSRQYTGELFF	TGTGCCAGCAGCCGCCAATACACCGGGGAGCTGTTTTTT
TRBD1	TRBV19	TRBJ1-3	.	CASRSRGLLSGNTIYF	TGTGCCAGTAGGTCGAGGGGGCTTCTCTCTGGAAACACCATATATTTT
.	TRBV7-2	TRBJ1-2	.	CASSSPRVVSNYGYTF	TGTGCCAGCAGTTCACCCAGGGTCGTCTCTAACTATGGCTACACCTTC
TRBD1	TRBV7-9	TRBJ1-1	.	CASSPGGTEAFF	TGTGCCAGCAGCCCAGGGGGGACGGAAGCTTTCTTT
.	TRBV7-2	TRBJ1-2	few	CASAGTGGNYGYTF	TGTGCCAGCGCAGGGACGGGGGGTAACTATGGCTACACCTTC
TRBD1	TRBV5-5	TRBJ1-6	.	CASSLAGTESSYNSPLHF	TGTGCCAGCAGCTTGGCCGGGACAGAGAGCTCCTATAATTCACCCCTCCACTTT
.	TRBV9	TRBJ1-2	.	CASSPLDGLYGYTF	TGTGCCAGCAGCCCATTGGACGGACTCTATGGCTACACCTTC
.	TRBV5-1	TRBJ1-1	.	CASSLRTGSGTEAFF	TGCGCCAGCAGCTTAAGAACAGGGTCGGGTACTGAAGCTTTCTTT
TRBD1	TRBV18	TRBJ1-1	.	CASSQQTGTEAFF	TGTGCCAGCTCACAACAGACAGGGACTGAAGCTTTCTTT
TRBD1	TRBV19	TRBJ1-1	.	CASSTIGAGGTEAFF	TGTGCCAGTAGCACTATTGGGGCAGGGGGCACTGAAGCTTTCTTT
TRBD2	TRBV11-2	TRBJ2-7	once	CASSPQAGGFYEQYF	TGTGCCAGCAGCCCCCAGGCGGGGGGTTTCTACGAGCAGTACTTC
TRBD2	TRBV11-2	TRBJ2-3	.	CASSTSGGPKTDTQYF	TGTGCCAGCAGTACGAGCGGGGGGCCTAAGACAGATACGCAGTATTTT
.	TRBV30	TRBJ1-1	.	CAWGGVNTQKAFF	TGTGCCTGGGGAGGGGTTAACACTCAGAAAGCTTTCTTT
.	TRBV7-2	TRBJ2-1	.	CASEAGALASFYNEQFF	TGTGCCAGCGAGGCGGGGGCACTAGCTAGTTTCTACAATGAGCAGTTCTTC
.	TRBV30	TRBJ2-4	.	CAWHPIWERDIQYF	TGTGCCTGGCACCCAATTTGGGAGAGGGACATTCAGTACTTC
.	TRBV4-3	TRBJ1-5	.	CASSSQVVREPQHF	TGCGCCAGCAGCTCCCAAGTCGTGAGGGAGCCCCAGCATTTT
.	TRBV7-9	TRBJ2-3	.	CASSLEQGLTDTQYF	TGTGCCAGCAGCTTAGAGCAGGGTCTCACAGATACGCAGTATTTT
.	TRBV11-3	TRBJ1-2	.	CASSLGVGEANYGYTF	TGTGCCAGCAGCTTAGGTGTAGGGGAAGCTAACTATGGCTACACCTTC
TRBD1	TRBV6-5	TRBJ1-2	.	CASSYAWDRGGYTF	TGTGCCAGCAGTTACGCTTGGGACAGGGGTGGCTACACCTTC
TRBD1	TRBV5-1	TRBJ2-3	.	CASAVGQGGDTQYF	TGCGCCAGCGCGGTGGGACAGGGGGGAGATACGCAGTATTTT